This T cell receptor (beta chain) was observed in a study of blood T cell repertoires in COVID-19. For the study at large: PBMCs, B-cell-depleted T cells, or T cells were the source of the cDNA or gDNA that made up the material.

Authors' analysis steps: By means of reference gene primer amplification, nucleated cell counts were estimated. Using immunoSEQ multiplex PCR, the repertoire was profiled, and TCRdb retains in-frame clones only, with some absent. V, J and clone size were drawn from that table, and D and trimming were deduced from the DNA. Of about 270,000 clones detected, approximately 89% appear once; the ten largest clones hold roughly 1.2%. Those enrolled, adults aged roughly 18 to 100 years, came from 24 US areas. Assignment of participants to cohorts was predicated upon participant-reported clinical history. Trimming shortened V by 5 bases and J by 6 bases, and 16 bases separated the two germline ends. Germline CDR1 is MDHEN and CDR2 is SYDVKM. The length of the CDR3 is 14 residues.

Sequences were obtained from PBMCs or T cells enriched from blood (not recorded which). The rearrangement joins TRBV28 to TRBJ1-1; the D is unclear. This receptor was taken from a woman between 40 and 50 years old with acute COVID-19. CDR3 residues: CASSPTTFRAEAFF. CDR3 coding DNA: TGTGCCAGCAGTCCTACAACATTTCGGGCTGAAGCTTTCTTT.